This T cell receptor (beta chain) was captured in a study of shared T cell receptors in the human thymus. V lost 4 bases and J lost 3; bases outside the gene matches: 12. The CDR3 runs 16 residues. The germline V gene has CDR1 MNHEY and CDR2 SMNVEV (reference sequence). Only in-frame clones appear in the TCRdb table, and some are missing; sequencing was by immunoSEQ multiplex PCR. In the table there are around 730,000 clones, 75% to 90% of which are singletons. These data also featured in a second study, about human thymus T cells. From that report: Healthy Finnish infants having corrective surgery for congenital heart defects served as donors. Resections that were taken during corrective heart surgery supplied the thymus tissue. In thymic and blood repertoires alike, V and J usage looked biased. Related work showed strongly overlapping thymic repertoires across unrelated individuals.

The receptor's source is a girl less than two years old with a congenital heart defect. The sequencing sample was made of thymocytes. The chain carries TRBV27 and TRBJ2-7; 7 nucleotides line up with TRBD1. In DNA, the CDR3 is TGTGCCAGCAGTTACCACCGGGACAGTCTACACTACGAGCAGTACTTC. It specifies CASSYHRDSLHYEQYF.